This TCR beta chain was found in a study of early T cells in non-severe SARS-CoV-2 infection. Background on the study: Sequencing used unsorted whole-blood bulk RNA, so chains lack pairing.

After removal of 2 bases from V and 2 bases from J, the junction contained 2 bases not matched to a gene. This CDR3 has 15 amino acids. Germline values: CDR1 MNHEY, CDR2 SVGEGT. Attachment of unique molecular identifiers to individual cDNA molecules was performed. TCRdb redid the calling of the 5' RACE reads with MiXCR, one entry per CDR3 protein. Of tens of thousands of distinct CDR3 sequences in the sample, roughly 9% are singletons; the top ten hold about an eighth. This TCR derives from an adult who was a healthcare worker with PCR-confirmed SARS-CoV-2 infection or an uninfected control (not recorded which). This chain uses TRBV6-2 or TRBV6-3 with TRBJ2-7, with TRBD2 matching over 11 bases. Sequencing used whole blood, obtained at baseline. The DNA for the CDR3 is TGTGCCAGCAGTTACACACTAGCGGGAGCCTACGAGCAGTACTTC. It encodes CASSYTLAGAYEQYF.